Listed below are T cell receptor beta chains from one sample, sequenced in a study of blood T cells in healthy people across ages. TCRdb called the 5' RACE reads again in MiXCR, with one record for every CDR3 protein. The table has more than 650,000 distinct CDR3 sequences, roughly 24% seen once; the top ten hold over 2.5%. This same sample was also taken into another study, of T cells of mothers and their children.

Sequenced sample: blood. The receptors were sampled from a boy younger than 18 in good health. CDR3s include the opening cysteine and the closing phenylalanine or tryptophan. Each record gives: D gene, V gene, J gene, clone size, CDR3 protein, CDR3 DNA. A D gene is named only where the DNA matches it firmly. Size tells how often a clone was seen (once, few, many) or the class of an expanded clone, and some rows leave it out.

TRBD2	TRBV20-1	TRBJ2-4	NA	CSAPTSGGLIQYF	TGCAGTGCCCCAACTAGCGGGGGTCTCATTCAGTACTTC
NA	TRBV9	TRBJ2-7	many	CASSVDVSSYEQYF	TGTGCCAGCAGCGTAGACGTCAGCTCCTACGAGCAGTACTTC
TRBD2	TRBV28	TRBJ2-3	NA	CASSSTTSGRVDTQYF	TGTGCCAGCAGTTCAACGACTAGCGGGAGGGTTGATACGCAGTATTTT
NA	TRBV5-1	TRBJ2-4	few	CASSLDGGLSIQYF	TGCGCCAGCAGCTTGGATGGGGGGTTAAGCATTCAGTACTTC
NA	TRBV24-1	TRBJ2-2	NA	CATSSRATGELFF	TGTGCCACCAGTAGCAGGGCCACCGGGGAGCTGTTTTTT
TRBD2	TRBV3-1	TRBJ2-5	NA	CASSVGSGTQETQYF	TGTGCCAGCAGCGTGGGTAGCGGGACTCAAGAGACCCAGTACTTC
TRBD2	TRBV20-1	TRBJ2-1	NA	CSALAGIVYNEQFF	TGCAGTGCACTAGCGGGAATAGTCTACAATGAGCAGTTCTTC
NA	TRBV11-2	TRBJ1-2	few	CASSLPDSVGYTF	TGTGCCAGCAGCTTACCGGACTCCGTTGGCTACACCTTC
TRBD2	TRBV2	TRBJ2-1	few	CASSEDSGGHNEQFF	TGTGCCAGCAGTGAAGACAGCGGGGGACACAATGAGCAGTTCTTC
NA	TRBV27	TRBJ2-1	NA	CASGFRGEGYNEQFF	TGTGCCAGCGGATTTAGGGGAGAGGGCTACAATGAGCAGTTCTTC
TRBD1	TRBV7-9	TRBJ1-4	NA	CASSFGTGKLSDEKLVF	TGTGCCAGCAGCTTCGGGACAGGAAAATTGAGTGATGAAAAACTGGTTTTT
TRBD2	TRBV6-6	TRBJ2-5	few	CASSSGRGEETQYF	TGTGCCAGCTCGTCGGGGCGGGGGGAAGAGACCCAGTACTTC
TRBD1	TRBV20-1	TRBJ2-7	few	CGASLHQGDEQYF	TGCGGTGCTTCGCTGCATCAGGGGGACGAGCAGTACTTC
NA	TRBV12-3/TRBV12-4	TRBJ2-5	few	CASSLERRAKTQYF	TGTGCCAGCAGTTTAGAGCGCAGGGCAAAGACCCAGTACTTC
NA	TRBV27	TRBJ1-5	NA	CASSSNGNQPQHF	TGTGCCAGCAGTTCTAATGGCAATCAGCCCCAGCATTTT
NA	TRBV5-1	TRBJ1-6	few	CASSFGTGGNSPLHF	TGCGCCAGCAGCTTTGGGACGGGGGGTAATTCACCCCTCCACTTT
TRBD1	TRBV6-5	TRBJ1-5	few	CASRRGQGSNQPQHF	TGTGCCAGCAGACGTGGACAGGGGTCCAATCAGCCCCAGCATTTT
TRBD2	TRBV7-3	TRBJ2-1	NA	CASSTGTSHLNEQFF	TGTGCCAGCAGTACCGGGACTAGCCACCTCAATGAGCAGTTCTTC
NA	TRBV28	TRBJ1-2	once	CASSLSEGNGYTF	TGTGCCAGCAGTTTATCGGAGGGGAATGGCTACACCTTC
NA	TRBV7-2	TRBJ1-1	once	CASSRGPSNTEAFF	TGTGCCAGCAGCCGGGGACCCTCGAACACTGAAGCTTTCTTT
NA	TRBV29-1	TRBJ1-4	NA	CSVELSGNEKLFF	TGCAGCGTTGAGTTGTCAGGAAATGAAAAACTGTTTTTT
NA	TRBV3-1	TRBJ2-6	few	CASSQGTETPSGANVLTF	TGTGCCAGCAGCCAAGGGACGGAAACACCTTCTGGGGCCAACGTCCTGACTTTC
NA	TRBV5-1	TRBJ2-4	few	CASSSGLGLPGNIQYF	TGCGCCAGCAGCTCAGGCTTGGGCCTGCCAGGAAACATTCAGTACTTC
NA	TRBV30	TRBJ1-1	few	CAWSPGETEAFF	TGTGCCTGGAGTCCCGGGGAGACTGAAGCTTTCTTT
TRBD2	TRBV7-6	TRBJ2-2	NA	CASSPRPVKWGGENTGELFF	TGTGCCAGCAGCCCCCGCCCCGTTAAGTGGGGGGGGGAGAACACCGGGGAGCTGTTTTTT
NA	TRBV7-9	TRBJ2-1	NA	CASSSPEGLSYNEQFF	TGTGCCAGCAGCTCCCCGGAGGGGTTATCCTACAATGAGCAGTTCTTC
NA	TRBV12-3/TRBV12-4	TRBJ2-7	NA	CASSLSEGLAPTF	TGTGCCAGCAGCCTCTCCGAGGGACTGGCACCGACCTTC
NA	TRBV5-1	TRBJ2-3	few	CASSLGMPTDTQYF	TGCGCCAGCAGCTTGGGCATGCCCACAGATACGCAGTATTTT
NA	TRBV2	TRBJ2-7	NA	CASSSRGTTYEQYF	TGTGCCAGCAGCTCACGGGGCACTACCTACGAGCAGTACTTC
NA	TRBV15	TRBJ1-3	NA	CATSRDYGNTIYF	TGTGCCACCAGCAGAGATTACGGAAACACCATATATTTT
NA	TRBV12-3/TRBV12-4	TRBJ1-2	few	CASTDGTNGYTF	TGTGCCAGCACCGACGGAACAAATGGCTACACCTTC
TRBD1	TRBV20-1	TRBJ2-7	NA	CSATSGGDRDYEQYF	TGCAGTGCTACTTCTGGAGGGGACAGGGACTACGAGCAGTACTTC
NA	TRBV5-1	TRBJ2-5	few	CASSFWATQETQYF	TGCGCCAGCAGCTTTTGGGCTACTCAAGAGACCCAGTACTTC
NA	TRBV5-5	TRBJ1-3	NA	CASSPVRGTGGNTIYF	TGTGCCAGCAGCCCGGTGAGGGGTACGGGTGGAAACACCATATATTTT
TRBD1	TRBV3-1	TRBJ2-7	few	CASSGQGLYEQYF	TGTGCCAGCAGCGGACAGGGCCTCTACGAGCAGTACTTC
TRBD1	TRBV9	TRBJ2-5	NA	CASSPRQGWGEQYF	TGTGCCAGCAGCCCCCGACAGGGCTGGGGCGAGCAGTACTTT
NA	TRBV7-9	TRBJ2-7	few	CASSLAPLSKEQYF	TGTGCCAGCAGCTTAGCGCCATTGTCCAAGGAGCAGTACTTC
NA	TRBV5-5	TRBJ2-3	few	CASLTIKDTDTQYF	TGTGCCAGCCTCACCATAAAGGACACAGATACGCAGTATTTT
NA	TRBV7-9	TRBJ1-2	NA	CASSGGASQGYYGYTF	TGTGCCAGCAGTGGCGGGGCCTCCCAGGGATACTATGGCTACACCTTC
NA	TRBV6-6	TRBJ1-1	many	CASSYQTANTEAFF	TGTGCCAGCAGTTACCAAACAGCGAACACTGAAGCTTTCTTT
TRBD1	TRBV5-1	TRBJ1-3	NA	CASSYQTGSAGNTIYF	TGCGCCAGCAGCTACCAGACAGGGTCAGCTGGAAACACCATATATTTT
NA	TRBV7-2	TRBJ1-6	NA	CASSLAHIPRPLHF	TGTGCCAGCAGCTTAGCCCATATTCCCAGACCCCTCCACTTT
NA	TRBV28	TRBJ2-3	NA	CASSLLAVRDTQYF	TGTGCCAGCAGTTTATTAGCGGTCCGGGATACGCAGTATTTT
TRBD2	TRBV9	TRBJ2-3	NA	CASSVASGGPTDTQYF	TGTGCCAGCAGCGTGGCTAGCGGGGGCCCCACAGATACGCAGTATTTT